Below are 28 T cell receptor beta chains sequenced from a single sample in a study of spatial heterogeneity in lung cancer. TCRdb reanalysed the 5' RACE reads using MiXCR and keeps one entry per CDR3 protein. Altogether around 4,900 distinct CDR3 sequences are present, about 7% being singletons, with the ten largest covering 36%. These receptors' antigens are unknown. Time point meaning: sample taken at primary tumor resection. Study conclusions and caveats: Counts of expanded intratumoral alpha and beta TCRs tracked tumor mutation counts.

Sample: lung tumor tissue, taken at surgery. These receptors all stem from a female donor with early-stage non-small cell lung cancer.

By share of the sample, this clonotype is medium-sized. For a library built for alpha chains, this beta chain is a stray read; little rests on its size. This chain uses TRBV5-5 with TRBJ2-5; D perhaps matches TRBD1 (6 bases). This CDR3 comprises 14 residues. The germline CDR1 and CDR2 sequences are SGHKS and YYEKEE (reference sequence). The germline V and J ends were trimmed by 4 bases and 4 bases, with 14 bases remaining between them. As DNA, the CDR3 is TGTGCCAGCAGCCCACAGGGAAGTGGAGAGACCCAGTACTTC. It encodes CASSPQGSGETQYF. Together with reference TRBV5-5 and TRBJ2-5, the CDR3 gives the full variable domain: DAGVTQSPTHLIKTRGQQVTLRCSPISGHKSVSWYQQVLGQGPQFIFQYYEKEERGRGNFPDRFSARQFPNYSSELNVNALLLGDSALYLCASSPQGSGETQYFGPGTRLLVL.

This clonotype was detected ten times or more. This beta chain is a stray sequence in a library constructed for alpha chains; its clone size is not meaningful. This chain links TRBV5-1 with TRBJ1-2; TRBD1 might be the D (6 bases). CDR1 is SGHRS and CDR2 is YFSETQ in the germline V gene. The CDR3 is made up of 16 amino acids. V was cut by 4 bases and J by 6 bases, with 22 bases left in between. The CDR3 DNA follows: TGCGCCAGCAGCCAGGCTAGACAGGCCCCAGGCCATGGCTACACCTTC. Translated: CASSQARQAPGHGYTF.

Ten or more counts support this clonotype. As an off-target read in a library built for alpha chains, this beta chain has a frequency of little significance. The CDR3: CASTPSFLAGVTNEQFF. The CDR3 bases are TGTGCCAGCACCCCTTCCTTCCTGGCGGGCGTGACCAATGAGCAGTTCTTC. The chain couples TRBV6-5 to TRBJ2-1, with TRBD2 as a possible D gene (5 bases). CDR3 size: 17 residues. V gave up 7 bases and J gave up 6 bases, with 25 bases separating them. CDR1 is MNHEY, CDR2 SVGAGI, per germline.

This clonotype was counted ten times or more. This beta chain is a stray read from a library made for alpha chains; its abundance is not meaningful. CDR3 sequence (DNA): TGTGCCAGCTCACAGGGACAGGACCAAGAGACCCAGTACTTC. It codes for CASSQGQDQETQYF. The chain has TRBV18 and TRBJ2-5, with 8 bases that match TRBD1. Trimming cost V 4 bases and J 0 bases; bases outside gene matches: 1. The CDR3 loop spans 14 amino acids. The germline CDR1 and CDR2 sequences are KGHSH and LQKENI.

There are many counts of this clonotype. A library prepared for alpha chains yielded this beta chain as an off-target read; its size is of little meaning. CDR3 in DNA: TGCAGCGTTGTCCGGGGACAGTCCTACAATGAGCAGTTCTTC. This gives the protein CSVVRGQSYNEQFF. V usage is TRBV29-1 and J usage is TRBJ2-1; 7 positions agree with TRBD1. Germline V CDR1 and CDR2: SQVTM, ANQGSEA. The CDR3 is made up of 14 amino acids. V trimming: 4 bases; J trimming: 1 base; junction bases outside the gene matches: 4.

This clonotype ranks as medium-sized. This beta chain is a stray sequence in a library constructed for alpha chains; its clone size is not meaningful. The chain recombines TRBV4-2 with TRBJ2-4, with 10 bases identical to TRBD1. V shed 4 bases and J 0 bases; nucleotides not matched to a gene: 15. CDR3 length: 20 residues. The germline V gene encodes CDR1 LGHNA and CDR2 YNFKEQ. CDR3 loop: CASSPTATGQGRRAKNIQYF. CDR3 nucleotides: TGTGCCAGCAGCCCGACGGCCACGGGACAGGGGCGTCGAGCCAAAAACATTCAGTACTTC.

This clonotype was detected many times. This beta chain is off target for a library built for alpha chains, so its abundance means little. This rearrangement joins TRBV5-1 to TRBJ2-2, with 11 bases lining up with TRBD2. CDR1 SGHRS and CDR2 YFSETQ come from the germline V gene. V shed 6 bases and J 6 bases; nucleotides not matched to a gene: 10. CDR3 size: 16 residues. CDR3 nucleotide sequence: TGCGCCAGCATTCAAGAGCCGGGACTAGCGGCCGGGGAGCTGTTTTTT. Amino acids: CASIQEPGLAAGELFF.

This clonotype showed up many times. This beta chain is an off-target read within a library intended for alpha chains, so its frequency means little. The chain recombines TRBV2 with TRBJ1-5; maybe TRBD1 (5 bases). Looked up from germline, CDR1 is SNHLY and CDR2 is FYNNEI. CDR3 length: 15 residues. Trimming removed 5 bases at V and 0 bases at J, with 11 bases between. The CDR3 loop is CASSLNRPSNQPQHF. The DNA of the CDR3 is TGTGCCAGCAGTTTAAACAGGCCTAGCAATCAGCCCCAGCATTTT.

This clonotype was counted ten times or more. This beta chain is a stray read from a library made for alpha chains; its abundance is not meaningful. As DNA, the CDR3 is TGCGCCAGCAGCCAAGGCCCCGCAAAGGGGCAGCCCCAGCATTTT. It encodes CASSQGPAKGQPQHF. This chain joins TRBV4-1 and TRBJ1-5; TRBD1 is a possible D gene (5 bases). Germline V lookup: CDR1 MGHRA, CDR2 YSYEKL. V shed 1 base and J shed 7 bases, with 14 bases lying between them. This CDR3 spans 15 amino acids.

This clonotype is medium-sized. A library made for alpha chains picked up this beta chain off target, so its size means little. V gene TRBV7-6 combines with J gene TRBJ2-2; no firm D call. Germline CDR1 and CDR2: SGHVS and FNYEAQ. Trimming shortened V by 5 bases and J by 6 bases, and 16 bases separated the two germline ends. This CDR3 contains 15 residues. CDR3 residues: CASSLTGQGAGELFF. Here the CDR3 DNA reads TGTGCCAGCAGCCTTACGGGCCAAGGCGCCGGGGAGCTGTTTTTT.

Sample share makes this clonotype medium-sized. The library was built for alpha chains, so this beta chain is an off-target read and its size means little. The V and J genes are TRBV24-1 and TRBJ1-2; 7 bases are shared with TRBD1. The germline V gene has CDR1 KGHDR and CDR2 SFDVKD. This CDR3 contains 14 residues. Trimming cost V 5 bases and J 6 bases; bases outside gene matches: 8. This CDR3 is CATSAGGQGDGYTF. CDR3 in DNA: TGTGCCACCAGTGCAGGGGGTCAAGGGGATGGCTACACCTTC.

In its sample, this clonotype is medium-sized. For a library built for alpha chains, this beta chain is a stray read; little rests on its size. V usage is TRBV10-3 and J usage is TRBJ1-5; no definite D call. Germline V lookup: CDR1 ENHRY, CDR2 SYGVKD. Trimming stripped 3 bases from V and 5 bases from J, with 8 bases between. The CDR3 consists of 13 residues. The CDR3 bases are TGTGCCATCAGTGACGGCCACGATCAGCCCCAGCATTTT. Protein: CAISDGHDQPQHF.

This clonotype is classed as medium-sized. Because the library targeted alpha chains, this beta chain is an off-target read whose size means little. CDR3 amino acids: CASSYAMTGNGAFF. The CDR3 DNA sequence: TGTGCCAGCAGTTACGCGATGACAGGGAACGGCGCTTTCTTT. The gene calls are TRBV6-6 and TRBJ1-1; 7 bases align to TRBD1. CDR1 is MNHNY and CDR2 is SVGAGI in the germline V gene (reference sequence). The J segment lost 11 bases and the V segment lost 2 bases, leaving 11 bases of the junction unmatched. The CDR3 contains 14 residues.

This clonotype appeared many times. The size of this beta chain means little, since it is a stray read in a library made for alpha chains. In nucleotides, the CDR3 is TGTGCCAGCAGCTCAAGCGGGGGAGCAGAGACCCAGTACTTC. This gives the protein CASSSSGGAETQYF. This chain uses TRBV11-2 with TRBJ2-5; TRBD2 matches at 8 bases. Losses at the gene ends were 4 bases for V and 4 bases for J; bases not matched to a gene: 5. Germline assignment: CDR1 SGHAT and CDR2 FQNNGV. This CDR3 is 14 amino acids long. Full variable domain (outside the CDR3, taken from reference TRBV11-2 and TRBJ2-5): EAGVAQSPRYKIIEKRQSVAFWCNPISGHATLYWYQQILGQGPKLLIQFQNNGVVDDSQLPKDRFSAERLKGVDSTLKIQPAKLEDSAVYLCASSSSGGAETQYFGPGTRLLVL.

By share of the sample, this clonotype is medium-sized. This beta chain lies outside the target of a library built for alpha chains; its clone size means little. The V call is TRBV28, the J call TRBJ2-7; D call uncertain. In germline, CDR1 is MDHEN, CDR2 SYDVKM. The length of the CDR3 is 12 residues. Between the trimmed V and J ends, which lost 4 bases and 4 bases, there was a span of 8 bases. The CDR3 region has the DNA TGTGCCAGCAGTTCCCGCCGGTACGAGCAGTACTTC. It codes for CASSSRRYEQYF.

By its share, this clonotype is medium-sized. The library was designed around alpha chains, so this beta chain is a stray read whose abundance carries little weight. The V call is TRBV7-7, the J call TRBJ2-7; 11 bases map to TRBD2. The V and J ends lost 5 bases and 0 bases, in that order; junction bases with no gene match: 6. The CDR3 has 16 residues. Germline V CDR1 and CDR2: SSHAT, FNYEAQ (reference sequence). CDR3 DNA: TGTGCCAGCAGCGCCGAACTAGCGGGGGACTCCTACGAGCAGTACTTC. Translated, it gives CASSAELAGDSYEQYF.

There are many counts of this clonotype. Because the library targeted alpha chains, this beta chain is an off-target read whose size means little. V gene TRBV28 combines with J gene TRBJ2-6, with D possibly being TRBD1 (5 bases). CDR1 is MDHEN, CDR2 SYDVKM, per germline. CDR3 length: 17 amino acids. V dropped 8 bases and J dropped 4 bases, with 21 bases sitting between them. As DNA, the CDR3 is TGTGCCAGCGTCCGAAATGCAGGGTGGTCCGGGGCCAACGTCCTGACTTTC. It encodes CASVRNAGWSGANVLTF.

This clonotype was seen many times. A library prepared for alpha chains yielded this beta chain as an off-target read; its size is of little meaning. The genes are TRBV2 and TRBJ2-1; no clear D. CDR1 and CDR2 (germline): SNHLY, FYNNEI. Trimming stripped 6 bases from V and 0 bases from J, with 15 bases between. The CDR3 length is 16 residues. This CDR3 reads CASSGGLGLSYNEQFF. The CDR3, as DNA: TGTGCCAGCAGCGGTGGTCTTGGGCTCTCCTACAATGAGCAGTTCTTC.

This clonotype was observed many times. This beta chain was picked up by a library intended for alpha chains and is off target, so its count carries little meaning. This chain uses TRBV7-9 with TRBJ1-5; 7 nucleotides agree with TRBD1. V lost 5 bases to trimming and J lost 3 bases; unmatched junction nucleotides: 7. The CDR3 length is 15 residues. Germline lookup yields CDR1 SEHNR and CDR2 FQNEAQ (reference sequence). The CDR3 loop is CASSEATGTNQPQHF. DNA of the CDR3: TGTGCCAGCAGCGAGGCGACAGGGACCAATCAGCCCCAGCATTTT.

The table lists this clonotype with many counts. Since it is a stray read in a library aimed at alpha chains, this beta chain has a size that is not meaningful. V and J are TRBV6-5 and TRBJ2-1; 10 positions agree with TRBD2. The CDR3 has 16 amino acids. Losses at the gene ends were 5 bases for V and 0 bases for J; bases not matched to a gene: 4. Germline values: CDR1 MNHEY, CDR2 SVGAGI. DNA for the CDR3: TGTGCCAGCAGTCTTCTAGCGGGAGCCTCCTACAATGAGCAGTTCTTC. Translation: CASSLLAGASYNEQFF.

This clonotype was counted many times. This beta chain slipped into a library made for alpha chains as a stray read, so its size is not meaningful. The chain has TRBV7-2 and TRBJ2-3; D is possibly TRBD1 or TRBD2 (5 bases each). With 10 bases removed from V and 6 bases from J, the gap between germline ends came to 20 bases. This CDR3 is built from 14 residues. Germline V gene lookup returns CDR1 SGHTA and CDR2 FQGNSA. The CDR3 sequence is CAIDPRAGTDTQYF. CDR3 DNA sequence: TGTGCCATCGACCCCCGCGCCGGGACGGATACGCAGTATTTT.

Notes on this clonotype: The library was built for alpha chains, so this beta chain is an off-target read and its size means little. The V call is TRBV11-3, the J call TRBJ2-4; D remains unclear. Between the trimmed V and J ends, which lost 1 base and 5 bases, there was a span of 9 bases. The CDR3 covers 14 residues. CDR1 SGHNT and CDR2 YENEEA come from the germline V gene. The CDR3 region is CASSLGASENIQYF. The CDR3 DNA is TGTGCCAGCAGCTTAGGTGCCAGTGAAAACATTCAGTACTTC.

On this clonotype itself: In a library made to pick up alpha chains, this beta chain is a stray read with a size that means little. The chain couples TRBV19 to TRBJ2-3; D call uncertain. The V gene's germline CDR1 is LNHDA and CDR2 SQIVND (reference sequence). V shed 4 bases and J shed 4 bases, with 12 bases lying between them. CDR3 size: 14 residues. DNA of the CDR3: TGTGCCAGTAGTAAGTTACCGCCGCCAGATACGCAGTATTTT. Translation gives CASSKLPPPDTQYF.

In its sample, this clonotype was seen a few times. Since it is a stray read in a library aimed at alpha chains, this beta chain has a size that is not meaningful. J is TRBJ2-3 and V is TRBV20-1; the D call may be TRBD1 or TRBD2 (5 bases each). The CDR3 consists of 15 residues. Trimming pared 0 bases from V and 5 bases from J, leaving 15 bases between. Per the germline V gene, CDR1 is DFQATT and CDR2 is SNEGSKA (reference sequence). CDR3 amino acids: CSARDLSGDGDTQYF. Written as DNA, the CDR3 is TGCAGTGCTAGAGACCTTTCCGGGGACGGAGATACGCAGTATTTT.

In its sample, this clonotype is medium-sized. Because this beta chain is a stray read in a library intended to capture alpha chains, its abundance should not be given much weight. This rearrangement joins TRBV29-1 to TRBJ2-7, with D perhaps matching TRBD1 or TRBD2 (5 bases each). The CDR3 is 13 amino acids. The germline V gene has CDR1 SQVTM and CDR2 ANQGSEA. V lost 7 bases to trimming and J lost 1 base, with 14 bases between them. The CDR3 DNA is TGCAGCGCTGAGGGCAGGGCGTCCTACGAGCAGTACTTC. It is translated as CSAEGRASYEQYF.

This clonotype rates as medium-sized (0.01 to 0.1%). This beta chain was picked up by a library intended for alpha chains and is off target, so its count carries little meaning. V and J are TRBV3-1 and TRBJ1-6; D may be TRBD1 (6 bases). The ends were cut back, 4 bases at V and 7 bases at J, with 14 bases in the middle. Germline CDR1 is LGHDT and CDR2 is YNNKEL (reference sequence). The CDR3 is made up of 15 amino acids. CDR3 nucleotides: TGTGCCAGCAGCCGCGGACAGCTCCCGAATTCACCCCTCCACTTT. Amino acids: CASSRGQLPNSPLHF.

This clonotype was observed many times. This beta chain is a stray read from a library made for alpha chains; its abundance is not meaningful. The chain recombines TRBV5-1 with TRBJ2-5, with a tentative D call TRBD1 (6 bases). The CDR3 spans 16 residues. Trimming left V 3 bases short and J 5 bases short, with 20 bases between. Germline V gene data show CDR1 as SGHRS and CDR2 as YFSETQ. The CDR3 DNA reads as TGCGCCAGCAGCTCGACTACAGGGAGAAGAGGGGAGACCCAGTACTTC. As protein: CASSSTTGRRGETQYF.

There are many counts of this clonotype. Within a library made for alpha chains, this beta chain is off target, and its count is uninformative. In DNA, the CDR3 is TGTGCCATCAGAGAGAGGACAGGGGGTAAGTCGGAGCAGTACTTC. Its protein is CAIRERTGGKSEQYF. V is TRBV10-3 and J is TRBJ2-7, with TRBD1 matching 10 bases. V lost 6 bases and J lost 7; bases outside the gene matches: 12. Germline-derived CDR1 and CDR2 are ENHRY and SYGVKD. The CDR3 totals 15 residues.